The sequence of this T cell receptor beta chain was determined in a study of blood T cells in healthy people across ages. The study, taken as a whole, reports: A conclusive naive versus antigen-experienced comparison was prevented by the unsorted PBMCs.

It was with a sample-barcoded 5' primer and a J-beta primer mix that a second PCR of roughly 7 to 12 cycles was run. TCRdb ran MiXCR on the 5' RACE reads and lists one entry per CDR3 protein. The repertoire holds under 1,000,000 distinct CDR3 sequences, with about 47% as singletons. This clonotype has more than one count but fewer than ten. Its specificity is unknown. Donors were systemically healthy Caucasian individuals from Russia aged about 6 to 90 years. The CDR3 is made up of 16 amino acids. Trimming shortened V by 5 bases and J by 5 bases, and 20 bases separated the two germline ends. Germline CDR1 reads SGHTA; CDR2 reads FQGNSA.

This sequence originates from a man older than 75 in good health. The rearrangement joins TRBV7-2 to TRBJ2-3; tentative D call: TRBD2 (5 bases). Source material: blood. CDR3 protein: CASSTRTGWGGDTQYF. CDR3 sequence (DNA): TGTGCCAGCAGCACTAGGACTGGGTGGGGTGGAGATACGCAGTATTTT.